A single sample gave rise to the 11 T cell receptor beta chains below, sequenced in a study of graft-versus-host responses after intestinal transplantation. Here immunoSEQ multiplex PCR was the method, and the copy in TCRdb shows in-frame clones only, minus some. Of about 94,000 clones listed, around nine tenths are singletons. These receptors lack a known antigen. Here the sequenced sample was unstimulated CD8+ T cells sorted from spleen or lymph node cells, taken before intestinal transplant. Receptor source: a human donor who received an intestinal transplant.

The chain recombines TRBV15 with TRBJ2-7; the match to TRBD2 covers 13 bases. The CDR3 totals 16 residues. Germline V gives CDR1 LNHNV, CDR2 YYDKDF (reference sequence). J gave up 7 bases and V 0 bases, and 6 bases lay outside the gene matches. CDR3 amino acids: CATSRETTSGGPEQYF. Here the CDR3 DNA reads TGTGCCACCAGCAGAGAGACGACTAGCGGGGGGCCAGAGCAGTACTTC.

DNA of the CDR3: TGTGCCAGCAGGATTTCCGGGGGATTATCGAGCTCCTACGAGCAGTACTTC. This translates into CASRISGGLSSSYEQYF. V gene TRBV7-2 combines with J gene TRBJ2-7, with a possible D match to TRBD2 (6 bases). CDR3 size: 17 residues. V lost 6 bases to trimming and J lost 0 bases, with 21 bases between them. Germline lookup yields CDR1 SGHTA and CDR2 FQGNSA.

This clone occurred once. The chain combines TRBV4-2 with TRBJ1-1, with D unclear. Looked up from germline, CDR1 is LGHNA and CDR2 is YNFKEQ. CDR3 size: 15 residues. Trimming stripped 0 bases from V and 2 bases from J, with 10 bases between. The CDR3 spells CASSQEDTANTEAFF. CDR3 nucleotides: TGTGCCAGCAGCCAAGAAGACACGGCTAACACTGAAGCTTTCTTT.

The chain is built from TRBV4-1 and TRBJ2-1; TRBD2 aligns across 7 bases. Germline-derived CDR1 and CDR2 are MGHRA and YSYEKL. Unmatched junction bases numbered 7, after V lost 0 bases and J lost 2 bases. This CDR3 is built from 17 residues. This CDR3 is CASSQDLGEGPYNEQFF. The DNA for the CDR3 is TGCGCCAGCAGCCAAGATTTGGGGGAGGGCCCCTACAATGAGCAGTTCTTC.

The DNA of the CDR3 is TGTGCCAGCAGGGTGGCGGGACAGGGCTACGAGCAGTACTTC. Protein: CASRVAGQGYEQYF. The chain joins TRBV2 to TRBJ2-5; 9 bases match TRBD1. The DNA end lines up better with TRBJ2-7; the J call may be wrong. The CDR3 loop spans 14 amino acids. Germline CDR1 SNHLY, CDR2 FYNNEI.

The V and J genes are TRBV30 and TRBJ2-6, with D tentatively TRBD2 (6 bases). There are 14 residues in the CDR3. Germline assignment: CDR1 GTSNPN and CDR2 SVGIG (reference sequence). Trimming took off 4 bases at V and 1 base at J, with 8 bases between the two ends. The CDR3 DNA reads as TGTGCCTGGACCGGGAGTTCTGGGGCCAACGTCCTGACTTTC. It codes for CAWTGSSGANVLTF.

This clone was seen only a few times. The chain carries TRBV4-1 and TRBJ2-7, with TRBD1 matching over 8 bases. Germline V gene sequence: CDR1 MGHRA, CDR2 YSYEKL. This CDR3 is 15 amino acids long. The V gene end was trimmed by 5 bases and the J gene end by 1 base; junction bases not matched to a gene: 7. The CDR3 DNA reads as TGCGCCAGCAGCTTCCGACAGGGGAGTTCCTACGAGCAGTACTTC. This sequence encodes CASSFRQGSSYEQYF.

The chain links TRBV7-9 to TRBJ1-2; maybe TRBD1 (5 bases). This CDR3 spans 16 amino acids. The V gene lost 5 bases and the J gene lost 2 bases, with 18 bases spanning the gap. The germline V gene encodes CDR1 SEHNR and CDR2 FQNEAQ (reference sequence). In DNA, the CDR3 is TGTGCCAGCAGCAACGCAGGGCAGCGCCCCAACTATGGCTACACCTTC. Amino acids: CASSNAGQRPNYGYTF.

This clone was observed a handful of times. The chain employs TRBV7-9 and TRBJ1-2; D not certain. The CDR3 has 13 residues. CDR1 is SEHNR and CDR2 is FQNEAQ in the germline V gene (reference sequence). V was pared by 5 bases and J by 6 bases, with 13 bases between. DNA of the CDR3: TGTGCCAGCAGCGCCCCCCTCGGGGATGGCTACACCTTC. Amino acid sequence: CASSAPLGDGYTF.

This chain connects TRBV15 to TRBJ1-3; D perhaps matches TRBD1 (5 bases). This CDR3 is built from 14 residues. The V gene lost 0 bases and the J gene lost 8 bases, with 11 bases spanning the gap. The germline CDR1 and CDR2 sequences are LNHNV and YYDKDF (reference sequence). CDR3 DNA: TGTGCCACCAGCAGAGAGGCAGGGTCAGACACCATATATTTT. This codes for CATSREAGSDTIYF.

This chain uses TRBV29-1 with TRBJ2-7, with 8 bases identical to TRBD1. The length of the CDR3 is 12 residues. The J segment lost 5 bases and the V segment lost 6 bases, leaving 6 bases of the junction unmatched. The germline gives CDR1 SQVTM, CDR2 ANQGSEA. CDR3 protein: CSVCDRGDEQYF. CDR3 DNA: TGCAGCGTGTGCGACAGGGGCGACGAGCAGTACTTC.